This T cell receptor beta chain came from a study of molecular identifiers for immune sequencing clone quantification. This clonotype was observed at least ten times. Methods described previously were used for bulk TCR libraries, and listed TCR primers were applied. From the PCR reads, TCRdb called clonotypes with MiXCR, one entry per CDR3 protein. The table has 300,000 to 350,000 distinct CDR3 sequences, about a fifth seen once; the top ten hold 0.75% to 0.85%. V was trimmed by 5 bases and J by 1 base, leaving 17 bases between them. The CDR3 totals 16 residues. The rearrangement joins TRBV12-3 or TRBV12-4 to TRBJ1-2; no definite D call. The TCR was taken from a human donor in good health. Some libraries in this study had Jurkat cell RNA spiked in. The sequenced sample consisted of naive CD8+ T cells from blood, with Jurkat cell RNA spiked in. Documented subset: FACS-sorted CD8+CD4-CCR7+CD45RA+ naive T cells. In nucleotides, the CDR3 is TGTGCCAGCAGTCCCCATTTAATGCCTCATAACTATGGCTACACCTTC. Residues: CASSPHLMPHNYGYTF.